These 9 T cell receptor beta chains originate from one sample sequenced in a study of identical twins. TCRdb reanalysed the 5' RACE reads using MiXCR and keeps one entry per CDR3 protein. The data show a few hundred thousand distinct CDR3 sequences, roughly an eighth seen once. Another study also made use of these data, one on yellow fever vaccine responses in identical twins.

The sequenced sample consisted of CD4+ T cells sorted from blood. The receptors come from a young woman in good health.

V is TRBV7-6 and J is TRBJ2-2, with TRBD1 matching 8 bases. Germline V gene lookup returns CDR1 SGHVS and CDR2 FNYEAQ. This CDR3 is 16 amino acids long. The J segment lost 1 base and the V segment lost 5 bases, leaving 6 bases of the junction unmatched. CDR3 coding DNA: TGTGCCAGCAGCCCCCGGACAGGGCGGAACACCGGGGAGCTGTTTTTT. Amino acids: CASSPRTGRNTGELFF.

The chain couples TRBV7-9 to TRBJ2-2; no clear D gene. Per germline, CDR1 SEHNR and CDR2 FQNEAQ (reference sequence). The CDR3 spans 14 residues. Between the trimmed V and J ends, which lost 7 bases and 6 bases, there was a span of 15 bases. The CDR3 bases are TGTGCCAGCATCGAGATGGAGCCCCCCGGGGAGCTGTTTTTT. It yields the protein CASIEMEPPGELFF.

DNA of the CDR3: TGCAGTGCTCCCGGTTCTAGCGGGTATCAAGAGACCCAGTACTTC. Protein: CSAPGSSGYQETQYF. This chain links TRBV20-1 with TRBJ2-5, with 8 nucleotides matching TRBD2. In germline, CDR1 is DFQATT, CDR2 SNEGSKA (reference sequence). Losses at the gene ends were 5 bases for V and 2 bases for J; bases not matched to a gene: 10. The CDR3 extends over 15 amino acids.

The chain couples TRBV11-1 to TRBJ1-1, with a possible D match to TRBD1 (6 bases). Germline assignment: CDR1 SGHAT and CDR2 FQDESV (reference sequence). V dropped 2 bases and J dropped 5 bases, with 24 bases sitting between them. This CDR3 region has 18 residues. CDR3 DNA sequence: TGTGCCAGCAGCTTATATGGCGGGGGGCTCGGGACTGAGACTGAAGCTTTCTTT. Its protein is CASSLYGGGLGTETEAFF. The variable domain in full, completed from reference TRBV11-1 and TRBJ1-1, reads EAEVAQSPRYKITEKSQAVAFWCDPISGHATLYWYRQILGQGPELLVQFQDESVVDDSQLPKDRFSAERLKGVDSTLKIQPAELGDSAMYLCASSLYGGGLGTETEAFFGQGTRLTVV.

The CDR3: CASSEWGGNSGANVLTF. The CDR3 nucleotides are TGTGCCAGCAGTGAATGGGGCGGAAACTCTGGGGCCAACGTCCTGACTTTC. V gene TRBV25-1 combines with J gene TRBJ2-6; maybe TRBD1 (5 bases). V was pared by 1 base and J by 0 bases, with 10 bases between. This CDR3 comprises 17 residues. Germline CDR1 reads MGHDK; CDR2 reads SYGVNS. The full variable domain, its missing parts supplied by reference TRBV25-1 and TRBJ2-6, is EADIYQTPRYLVIGTGKKITLECSQTMGHDKMYWYQQDPGMELHLIHYSYGVNSTEKGDLSSESTVSRIRTEHFPLTLESARPSHTSQYLCASSEWGGNSGANVLTFGAGSRLTVL.

In this sample, this clonotype turned up a few times. The chain combines TRBV6-4 with TRBJ2-1, with 7 bases lining up with TRBD1. The CDR3 runs 16 residues. V dropped 4 bases and J dropped 2; count of bases not matched to a gene: 8. Germline CDR1 and CDR2: MRHNA and SNTAGT. The CDR3 region is CASSGGLGTAYNEQFF. In DNA form, the CDR3 reads TGTGCCAGCAGTGGAGGTTTGGGGACAGCCTACAATGAGCAGTTCTTC.

This clonotype was seen a few times. The chain carries TRBV6-2 or TRBV6-3 and TRBJ2-1; 14 bases are shared with TRBD2. The CDR3 loop spans 22 amino acids. Germline loops: CDR1 MNHEY, CDR2 SVGEGT. J gave up 7 bases and V 8 bases, and 28 bases lay outside the gene matches. The CDR3 sequence is CASGWTVSGTSGSKKHWNEQFF. In nucleotides, the CDR3 is TGTGCCAGCGGATGGACAGTCTCCGGGACTAGCGGGAGTAAGAAACACTGGAATGAGCAGTTCTTC.

The CDR3 nucleotides read TGTGCCATCACCCTGACAGGGAAGTCCTACGAGCAGTACTTC. Its translation is CAITLTGKSYEQYF. The genes are TRBV10-3 and TRBJ2-7; 7 bases map to TRBD1. Germline V CDR1 and CDR2: ENHRY, SYGVKD. The CDR3 loop spans 14 amino acids. J was trimmed by 1 base and V by 7 bases; bases with no gene match: 7.

This clonotype was seen repeatedly, ten times or more. The V and J genes are TRBV12-3 or TRBV12-4 and TRBJ2-7, with 10 bases lining up with TRBD1. The CDR3 runs 14 residues. After removal of 5 bases from V and 4 bases from J, the junction contained 5 bases not matched to a gene. CDR3: CASSGDRGIYEQYF. CDR3 DNA: TGTGCCAGCAGTGGGGACAGGGGAATATACGAGCAGTACTTC.